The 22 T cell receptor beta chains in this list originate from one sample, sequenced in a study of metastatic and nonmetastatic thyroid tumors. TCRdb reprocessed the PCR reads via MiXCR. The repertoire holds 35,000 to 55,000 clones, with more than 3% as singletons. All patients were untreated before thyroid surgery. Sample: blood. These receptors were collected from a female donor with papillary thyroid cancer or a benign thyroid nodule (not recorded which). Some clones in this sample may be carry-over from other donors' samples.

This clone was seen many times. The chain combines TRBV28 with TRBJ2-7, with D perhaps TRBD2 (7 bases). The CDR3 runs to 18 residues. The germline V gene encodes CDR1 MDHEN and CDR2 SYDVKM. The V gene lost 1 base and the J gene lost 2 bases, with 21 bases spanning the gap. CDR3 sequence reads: CASSLSGRGRWEAYEQYF. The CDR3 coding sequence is TGTGCCAGCAGTTTATCGGGGAGGGGGAGATGGGAGGCCTACGAGCAGTACTTC. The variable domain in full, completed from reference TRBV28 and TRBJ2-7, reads DVKVTQSSRYLVKRTGEKVFLECVQDMDHENMFWYRQDPGLGLRLIYFSYDVKMKEKGDIPEGYSVSREKKERFSLILESASTNQTSMYLCASSLSGRGRWEAYEQYFGPGTRLTVT.

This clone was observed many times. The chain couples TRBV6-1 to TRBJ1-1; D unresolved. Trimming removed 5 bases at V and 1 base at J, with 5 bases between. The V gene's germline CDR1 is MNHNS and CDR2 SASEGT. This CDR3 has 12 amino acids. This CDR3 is CASSLTNTEAFF. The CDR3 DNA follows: TGTGCCAGCAGTCTTACGAACACTGAAGCTTTCTTT.

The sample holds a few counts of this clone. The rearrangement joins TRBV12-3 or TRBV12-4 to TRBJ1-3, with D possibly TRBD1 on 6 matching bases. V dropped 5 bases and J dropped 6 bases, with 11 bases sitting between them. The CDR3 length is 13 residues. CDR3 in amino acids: CASSENRENTIYF. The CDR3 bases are TGTGCCAGCAGTGAAAACAGGGAAAACACCATATATTTT.

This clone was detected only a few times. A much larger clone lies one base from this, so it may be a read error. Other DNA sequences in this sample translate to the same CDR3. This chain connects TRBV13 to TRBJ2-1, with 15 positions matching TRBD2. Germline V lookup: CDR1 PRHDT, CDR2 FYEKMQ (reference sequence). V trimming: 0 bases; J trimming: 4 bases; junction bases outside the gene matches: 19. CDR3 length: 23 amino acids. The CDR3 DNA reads TGTGCCAGCAGCTTAGGTTACCTCGGGACTAGCGGGAGGCCCCTAAGATGGTACAATGAGCAGTTCTTC. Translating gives CASSLGYLGTSGRPLRWYNEQFF.

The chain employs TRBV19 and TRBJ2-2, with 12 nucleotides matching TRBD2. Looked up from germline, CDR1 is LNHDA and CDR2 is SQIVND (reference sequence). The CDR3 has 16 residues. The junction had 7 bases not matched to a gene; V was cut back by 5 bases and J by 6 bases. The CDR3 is CASSPSGRANAGELFF. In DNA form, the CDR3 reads TGTGCCAGTAGTCCTAGCGGGAGGGCCAACGCCGGGGAGCTGTTTTTT.

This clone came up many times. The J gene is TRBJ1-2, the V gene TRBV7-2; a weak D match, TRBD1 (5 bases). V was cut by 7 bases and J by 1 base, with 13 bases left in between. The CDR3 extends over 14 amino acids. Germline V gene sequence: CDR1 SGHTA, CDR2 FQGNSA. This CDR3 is CASTTGGGNYGYTF. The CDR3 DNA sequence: TGTGCCAGCACCACCGGGGGGGGTAACTATGGCTACACCTTC. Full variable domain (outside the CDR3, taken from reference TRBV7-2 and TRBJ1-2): GAGVSQSPSNKVTEKGKDVELRCDPISGHTALYWYRQSLGQGLEFLIYFQGNSAPDKSGLPSDRFSAERTGGSVSTLTIQRTQQEDSAVYLCASTTGGGNYGYTFGSGTRLTVV.

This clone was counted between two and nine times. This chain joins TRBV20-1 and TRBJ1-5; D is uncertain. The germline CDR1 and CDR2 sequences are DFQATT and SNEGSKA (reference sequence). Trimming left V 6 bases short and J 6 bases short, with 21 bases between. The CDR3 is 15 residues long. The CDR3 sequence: CSAITTTRAGQPQHF. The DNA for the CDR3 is TGCAGTGCGATAACAACGACAAGAGCGGGTCAGCCCCAGCATTTT.

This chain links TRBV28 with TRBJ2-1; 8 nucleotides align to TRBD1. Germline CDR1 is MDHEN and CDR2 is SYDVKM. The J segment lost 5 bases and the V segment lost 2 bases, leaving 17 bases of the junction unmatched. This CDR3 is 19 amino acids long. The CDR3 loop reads CASSLILRGTGILNNEQFF. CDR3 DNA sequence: TGTGCCAGCAGTTTAATACTCAGGGGGACAGGCATCCTCAACAATGAGCAGTTCTTC. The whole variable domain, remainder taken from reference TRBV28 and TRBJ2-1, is DVKVTQSSRYLVKRTGEKVFLECVQDMDHENMFWYRQDPGLGLRLIYFSYDVKMKEKGDIPEGYSVSREKKERFSLILESASTNQTSMYLCASSLILRGTGILNNEQFFGPGTRLTVL.

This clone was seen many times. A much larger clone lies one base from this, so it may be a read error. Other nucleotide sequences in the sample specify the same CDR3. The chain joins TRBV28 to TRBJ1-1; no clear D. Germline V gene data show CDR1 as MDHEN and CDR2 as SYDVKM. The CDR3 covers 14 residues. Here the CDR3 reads CASSLTGPHTEAFF. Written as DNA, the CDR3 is TGTGCCAGCAGTTTAACCGGGCCGCACACTGAGGCTTTCTTT. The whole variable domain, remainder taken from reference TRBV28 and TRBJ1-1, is DVKVTQSSRYLVKRTGEKVFLECVQDMDHENMFWYRQDPGLGLRLIYFSYDVKMKEKGDIPEGYSVSREKKERFSLILESASTNQTSMYLCASSLTGPHTEAFFGQGTRLTVV.

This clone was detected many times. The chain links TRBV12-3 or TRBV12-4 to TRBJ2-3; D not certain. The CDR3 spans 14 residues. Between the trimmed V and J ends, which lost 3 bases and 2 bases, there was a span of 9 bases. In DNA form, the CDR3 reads TGTGCCAGCAGTTTTGGCGGACCCACAGATACGCAGTATTTT. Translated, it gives CASSFGGPTDTQYF.

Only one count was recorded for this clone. This chain's CDR3 is CAWKGPGAGANVLTF. The CDR3 coding sequence is TGTGCCTGGAAGGGGCCGGGGGCTGGGGCCAACGTCCTGACTTTC. This chain connects TRBV30 to TRBJ2-6; D perhaps matches TRBD2 (6 bases). V was pared by 4 bases and J by 2 bases, with 12 bases between. This CDR3 is 15 amino acids long. Germline V gives CDR1 GTSNPN, CDR2 SVGIG (reference sequence).

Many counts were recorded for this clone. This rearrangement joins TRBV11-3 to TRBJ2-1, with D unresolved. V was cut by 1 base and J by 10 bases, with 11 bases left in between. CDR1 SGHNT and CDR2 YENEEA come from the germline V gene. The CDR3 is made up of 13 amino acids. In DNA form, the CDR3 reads TGTGCCAGCAGCTTAGCGGACGTATACGAGCAGTTCTTC. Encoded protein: CASSLADVYEQFF.

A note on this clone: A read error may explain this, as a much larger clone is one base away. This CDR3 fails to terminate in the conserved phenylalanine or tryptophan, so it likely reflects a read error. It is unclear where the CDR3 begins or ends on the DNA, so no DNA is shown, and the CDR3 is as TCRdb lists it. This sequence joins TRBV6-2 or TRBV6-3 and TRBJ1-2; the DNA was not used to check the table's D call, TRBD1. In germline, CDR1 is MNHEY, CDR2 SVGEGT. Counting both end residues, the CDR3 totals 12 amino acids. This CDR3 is CASGNINVQGLI.

The CDR3 region is CASRTGFATEAFF. The CDR3 DNA sequence: TGTGCCAGCAGGACAGGGTTCGCAACTGAAGCTTTCTTT. The V gene is TRBV12-3 or TRBV12-4, the J gene TRBJ1-1, with 7 bases matching TRBD1. The V segment lost 6 bases and the J segment 5 bases; nucleotides outside the gene matches: 6. The length of the CDR3 is 13 residues.

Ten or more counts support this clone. CDR3: CASSERGGEKLFF. The CDR3 region has the DNA TGTGCCAGCAGTGAAAGAGGGGGTGAAAAACTGTTTTTT. The chain is built from TRBV2 and TRBJ1-4; TRBD1 might be the D (6 bases). V lost 2 bases and J lost 7, with 8 bases in between. The CDR3 sequence is 13 residues long. From germline, CDR1 is SNHLY and CDR2 FYNNEI.

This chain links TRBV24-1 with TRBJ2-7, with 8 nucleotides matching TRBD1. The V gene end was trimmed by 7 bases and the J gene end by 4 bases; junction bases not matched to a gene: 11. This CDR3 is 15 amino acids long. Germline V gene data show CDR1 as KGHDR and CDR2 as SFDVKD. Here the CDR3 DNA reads TGTGCCACCAGCTTGTCCGGACAGGGAAAGTACGAGCAGTACTTC. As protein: CATSLSGQGKYEQYF.

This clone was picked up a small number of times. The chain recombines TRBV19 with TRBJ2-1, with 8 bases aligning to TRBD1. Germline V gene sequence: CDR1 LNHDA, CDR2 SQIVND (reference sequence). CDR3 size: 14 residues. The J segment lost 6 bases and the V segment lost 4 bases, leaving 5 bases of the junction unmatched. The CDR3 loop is CASSRADRGNEQFF. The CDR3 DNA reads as TGTGCCAGTAGTAGAGCAGACAGGGGCAATGAGCAGTTCTTC.

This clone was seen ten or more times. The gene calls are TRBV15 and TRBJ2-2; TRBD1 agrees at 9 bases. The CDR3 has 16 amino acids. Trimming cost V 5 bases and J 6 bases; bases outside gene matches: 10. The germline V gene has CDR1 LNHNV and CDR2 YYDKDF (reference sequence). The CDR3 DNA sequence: TGTGCCACCAGCGGAAATACAGGGGGCTGGTCCGGGGAGCTGTTTTTT. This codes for CATSGNTGGWSGELFF.

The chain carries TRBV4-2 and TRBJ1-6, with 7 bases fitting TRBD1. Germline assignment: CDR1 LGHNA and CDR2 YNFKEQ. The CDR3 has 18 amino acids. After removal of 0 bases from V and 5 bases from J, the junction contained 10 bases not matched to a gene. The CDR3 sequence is CASSQEAGQKTNNSPLHF. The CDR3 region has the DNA TGTGCCAGCAGCCAAGAAGCGGGACAGAAGACTAATAATTCACCCCTCCACTTT.

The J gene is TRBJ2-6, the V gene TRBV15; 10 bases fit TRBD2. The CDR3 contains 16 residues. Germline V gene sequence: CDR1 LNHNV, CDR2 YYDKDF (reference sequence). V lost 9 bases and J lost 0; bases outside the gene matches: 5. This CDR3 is CATGLAALSGANVLTF. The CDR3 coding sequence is TGTGCCACTGGACTAGCGGCCCTCTCTGGGGCCAACGTCCTGACTTTC.

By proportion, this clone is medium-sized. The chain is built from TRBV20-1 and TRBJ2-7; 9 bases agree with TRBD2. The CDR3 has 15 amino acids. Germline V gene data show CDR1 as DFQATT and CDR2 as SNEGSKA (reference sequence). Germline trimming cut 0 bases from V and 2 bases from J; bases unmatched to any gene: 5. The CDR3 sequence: CSARDRAGGTYEQYF. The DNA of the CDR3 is TGCAGTGCTAGAGATCGGGCGGGAGGGACCTACGAGCAGTACTTC.

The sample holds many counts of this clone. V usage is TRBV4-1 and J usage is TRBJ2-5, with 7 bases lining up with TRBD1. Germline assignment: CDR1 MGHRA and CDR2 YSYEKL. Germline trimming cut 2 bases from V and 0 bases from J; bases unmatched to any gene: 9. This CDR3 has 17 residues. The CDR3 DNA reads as TGCGCCAGCAGCCAACCCCTTGGGACAGTGGACCAAGAGACCCAGTACTTC. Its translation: CASSQPLGTVDQETQYF.